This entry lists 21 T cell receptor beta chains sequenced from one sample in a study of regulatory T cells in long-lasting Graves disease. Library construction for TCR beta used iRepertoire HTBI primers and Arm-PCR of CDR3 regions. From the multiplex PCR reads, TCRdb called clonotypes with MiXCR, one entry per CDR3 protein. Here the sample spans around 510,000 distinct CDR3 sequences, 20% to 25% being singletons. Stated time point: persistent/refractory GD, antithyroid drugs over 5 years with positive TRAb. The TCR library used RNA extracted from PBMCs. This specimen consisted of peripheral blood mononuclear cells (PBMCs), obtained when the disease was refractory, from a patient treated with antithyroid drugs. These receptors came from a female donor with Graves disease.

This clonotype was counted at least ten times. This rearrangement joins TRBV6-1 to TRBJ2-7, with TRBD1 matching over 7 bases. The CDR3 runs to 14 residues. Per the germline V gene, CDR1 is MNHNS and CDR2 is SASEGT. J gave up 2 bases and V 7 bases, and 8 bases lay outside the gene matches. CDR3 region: CASIKTGRPYEQYF. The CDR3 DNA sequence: TGTGCCAGCATCAAGACAGGGCGTCCCTACGAGCAGTACTTC.

The CDR3 here is CASSISGLAGNEQFF. CDR3 sequence (DNA): TGTGCCAGCAGTATATCGGGACTAGCCGGAAATGAGCAGTTCTTC. The chain carries TRBV6-4 and TRBJ2-1, with 9 bases fitting TRBD2. Germline V gene lookup returns CDR1 MRHNA and CDR2 SNTAGT. CDR3 length: 15 residues. The trim removed 5 bases at V and 7 bases at J, leaving 9 bases unmatched.

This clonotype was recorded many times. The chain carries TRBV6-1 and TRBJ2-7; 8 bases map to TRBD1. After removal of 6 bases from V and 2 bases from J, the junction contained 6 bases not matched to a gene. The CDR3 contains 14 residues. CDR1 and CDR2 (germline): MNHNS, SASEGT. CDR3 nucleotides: TGTGCCAGCAGCGCCGGGACAGGTACCTACGAGCAGTACTTC. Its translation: CASSAGTGTYEQYF.

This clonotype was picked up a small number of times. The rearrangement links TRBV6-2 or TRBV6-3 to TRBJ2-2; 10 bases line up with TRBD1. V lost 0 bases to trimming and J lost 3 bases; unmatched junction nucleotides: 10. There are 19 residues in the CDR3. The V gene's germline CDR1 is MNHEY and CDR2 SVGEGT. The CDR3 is CASSYSISFGQGDTGELFF. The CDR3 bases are TGTGCCAGCAGTTACTCGATTTCTTTCGGACAGGGGGACACCGGGGAGCTGTTTTTT.

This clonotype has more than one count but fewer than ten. As DNA, the CDR3 is TGTGCCAGCAGCTGGGGGGATCGGGAAGACAATGAGCAGTTCTTC. Translated, it gives CASSWGDREDNEQFF. The chain couples TRBV7-9 to TRBJ2-1, with a weak D call TRBD2 (6 bases). The germline gives CDR1 SEHNR, CDR2 FQNEAQ (reference sequence). V was shortened by 4 bases and J by 5 bases, with 15 bases between the two germline ends. This CDR3 contains 15 residues. The full variable domain, with the rest looked up from reference TRBV7-9 and TRBJ2-1, is DTGVSQNPRHKITKRGQNVTFRCDPISEHNRLYWYRQTLGQGPEFLTYFQNEAQLEKSRLLSDRFSAERPKGSFSTLEIQRTEQGDSAMYLCASSWGDREDNEQFFGPGTRLTVL.

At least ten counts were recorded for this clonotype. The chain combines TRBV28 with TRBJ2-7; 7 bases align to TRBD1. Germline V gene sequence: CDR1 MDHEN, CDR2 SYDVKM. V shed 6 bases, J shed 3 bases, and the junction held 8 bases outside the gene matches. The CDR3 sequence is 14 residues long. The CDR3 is CASSLTGLGYEQYF. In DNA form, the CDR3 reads TGTGCCAGCAGCTTGACAGGGTTAGGCTACGAGCAGTACTTC.

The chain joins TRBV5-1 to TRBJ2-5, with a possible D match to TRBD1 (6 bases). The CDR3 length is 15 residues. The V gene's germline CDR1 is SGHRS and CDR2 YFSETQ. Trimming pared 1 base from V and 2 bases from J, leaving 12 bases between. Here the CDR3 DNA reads TGCGCCAGCAGCTTGACAGGGAAGGAACAAGAGACCCAGTACTTC. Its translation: CASSLTGKEQETQYF.

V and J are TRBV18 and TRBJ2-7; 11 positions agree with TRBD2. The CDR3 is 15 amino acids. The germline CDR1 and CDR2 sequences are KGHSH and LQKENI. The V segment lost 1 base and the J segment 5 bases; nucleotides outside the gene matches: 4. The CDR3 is CASSPLAGGFDEQYF. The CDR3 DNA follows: TGTGCCAGCTCACCACTAGCGGGAGGGTTTGACGAGCAGTACTTC.

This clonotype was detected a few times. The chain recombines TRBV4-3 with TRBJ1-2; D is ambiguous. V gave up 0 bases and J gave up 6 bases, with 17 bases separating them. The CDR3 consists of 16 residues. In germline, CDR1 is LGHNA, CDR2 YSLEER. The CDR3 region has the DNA TGCGCCAGCAGCCAAGATCTGGGAGGCTCTGCCCATGGCTACACCTTC. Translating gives CASSQDLGGSAHGYTF.

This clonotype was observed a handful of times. This chain's CDR3 is CASRTLAGGRADTQYF. CDR3 in DNA: TGCGCCAGCAGAACCCTAGCGGGAGGGCGCGCAGATACGCAGTATTTT. This rearrangement joins TRBV5-1 to TRBJ2-3; the match to TRBD2 covers 12 bases. Germline assignment: CDR1 SGHRS and CDR2 YFSETQ. The CDR3 length is 16 residues. V shed 5 bases and J 4 bases; nucleotides not matched to a gene: 8.

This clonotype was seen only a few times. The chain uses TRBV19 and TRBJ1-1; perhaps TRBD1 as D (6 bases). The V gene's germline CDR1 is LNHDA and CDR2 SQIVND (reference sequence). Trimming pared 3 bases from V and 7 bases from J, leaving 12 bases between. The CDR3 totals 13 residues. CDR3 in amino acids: CASSMGGAVEAFF. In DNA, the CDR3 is TGTGCCAGTAGTATGGGGGGGGCGGTTGAAGCTTTCTTT.

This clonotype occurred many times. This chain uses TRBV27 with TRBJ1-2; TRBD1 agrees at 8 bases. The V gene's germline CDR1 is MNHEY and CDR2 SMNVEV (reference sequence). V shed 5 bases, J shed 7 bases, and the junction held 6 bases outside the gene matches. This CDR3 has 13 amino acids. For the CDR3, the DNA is TGTGCCAGCAGTCTCTCAGGGGGCTCTGGCTACACCTTC. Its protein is CASSLSGGSGYTF.

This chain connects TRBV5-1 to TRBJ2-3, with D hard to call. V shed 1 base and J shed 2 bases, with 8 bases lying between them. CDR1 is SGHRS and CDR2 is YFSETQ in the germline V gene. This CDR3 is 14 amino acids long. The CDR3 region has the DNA TGCGCCAGCAGCTTGACCGGAATCACAGATACGCAGTATTTT. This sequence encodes CASSLTGITDTQYF.

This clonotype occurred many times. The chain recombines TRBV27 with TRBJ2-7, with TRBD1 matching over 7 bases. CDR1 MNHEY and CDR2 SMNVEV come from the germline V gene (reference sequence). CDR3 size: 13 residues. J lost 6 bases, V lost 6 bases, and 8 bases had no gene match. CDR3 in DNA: TGTGCCAGCAGCCCCTCGACAGGGCTCGAGCAGTACTTC. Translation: CASSPSTGLEQYF.

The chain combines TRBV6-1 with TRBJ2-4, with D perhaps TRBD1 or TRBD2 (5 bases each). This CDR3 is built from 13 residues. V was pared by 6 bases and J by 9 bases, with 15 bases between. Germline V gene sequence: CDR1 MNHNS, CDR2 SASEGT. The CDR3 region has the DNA TGTGCCAGCAGCGTGGGACCCCAACTCATTCAGTACTTC. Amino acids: CASSVGPQLIQYF.

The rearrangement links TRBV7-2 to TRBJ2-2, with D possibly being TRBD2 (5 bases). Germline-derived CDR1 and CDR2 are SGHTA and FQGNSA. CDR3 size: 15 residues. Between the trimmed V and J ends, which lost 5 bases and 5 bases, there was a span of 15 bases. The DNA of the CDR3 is TGTGCCAGCAGCCCGCGGGCCGTGGTAACCGGGGAGCTGTTTTTT. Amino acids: CASSPRAVVTGELFF.

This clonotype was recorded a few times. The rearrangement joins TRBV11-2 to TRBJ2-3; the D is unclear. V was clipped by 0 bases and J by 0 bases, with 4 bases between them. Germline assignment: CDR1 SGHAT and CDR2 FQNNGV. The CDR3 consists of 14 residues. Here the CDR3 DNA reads TGTGCCAGCAGCTTAGACCGTAGCACAGATACGCAGTATTTT. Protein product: CASSLDRSTDTQYF.

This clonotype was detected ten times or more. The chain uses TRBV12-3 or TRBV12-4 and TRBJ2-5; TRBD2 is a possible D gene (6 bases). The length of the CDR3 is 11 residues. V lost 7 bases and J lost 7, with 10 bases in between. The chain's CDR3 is CASNDGGTQYF. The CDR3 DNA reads TGTGCCAGCAACGACGGGGGGACCCAGTACTTC.

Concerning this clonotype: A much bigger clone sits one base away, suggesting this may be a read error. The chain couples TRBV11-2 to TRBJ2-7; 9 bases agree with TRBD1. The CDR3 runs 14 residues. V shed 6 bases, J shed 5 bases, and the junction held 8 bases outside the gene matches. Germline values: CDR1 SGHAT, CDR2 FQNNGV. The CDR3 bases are TGTGCCAGCAGATCCGGGACAGGGTTCGACGAGCAGTACTTC. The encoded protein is CASRSGTGFDEQYF.

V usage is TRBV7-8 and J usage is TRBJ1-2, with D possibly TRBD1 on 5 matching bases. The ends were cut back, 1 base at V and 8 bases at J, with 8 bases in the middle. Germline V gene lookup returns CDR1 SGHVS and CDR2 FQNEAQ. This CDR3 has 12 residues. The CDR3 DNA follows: TGTGCCAGCAGCTTAGGGGGGAAGGGCTACACCTTC. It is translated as CASSLGGKGYTF.

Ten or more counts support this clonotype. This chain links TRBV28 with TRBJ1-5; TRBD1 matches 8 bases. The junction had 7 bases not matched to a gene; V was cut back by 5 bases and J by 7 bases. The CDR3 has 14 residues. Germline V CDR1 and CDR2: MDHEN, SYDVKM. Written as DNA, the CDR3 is TGTGCCAGCAGTGACGGACAGGGTAGCCAGCCCCAGCATTTT. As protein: CASSDGQGSQPQHF.